These 5 T cell receptor beta chains share one sample of origin, sequenced in a study of STAT5B mutations in CD4+ large granular lymphocyte leukemia. Profiled with immunoSEQ multiplex PCR; TCRdb holds only in-frame clones, not every one. The sample includes around 30,000 clones, around 74% of them seen just once. Material for sequencing was CD4+ T cells from blood buffy coats. The origin of the receptors is a human donor in good health.

The rearrangement uses TRBV19 and TRBJ1-3; D unclear. V was clipped by 1 base and J by 2 bases, with 9 bases between them. Germline-derived CDR1 and CDR2 are LNHDA and SQIVND (reference sequence). There are 15 residues in the CDR3. The CDR3 loop is CASSIAENTGNTIYF. The CDR3 coding sequence is TGTGCCAGTAGTATAGCAGAGAACACTGGAAACACCATATATTTT.

The chain uses TRBV29-1 and TRBJ1-4, with 7 bases fitting TRBD1. Unmatched junction bases numbered 11, after V lost 7 bases and J lost 6 bases. CDR3 length: 14 amino acids. Germline-derived CDR1 and CDR2 are SQVTM and ANQGSEA. Written as DNA, the CDR3 is TGCAGCGCCCAGGGGACAGCGGGACATGAAAAACTGTTTTTT. As protein: CSAQGTAGHEKLFF.

This clone was observed a single time. The chain links TRBV4-2 to TRBJ1-2; D not certain. Per germline, CDR1 LGHNA and CDR2 YNFKEQ. CDR3 length: 16 amino acids. Between the trimmed V and J ends, which lost 6 bases and 4 bases, there was a span of 21 bases. The DNA for the CDR3 is TGTGCCAGCAGGGGGTCAGAAACTCACGCGATCTATGGCTACACCTTC. This translates into CASRGSETHAIYGYTF.

V gene TRBV19 combines with J gene TRBJ2-3; 9 bases fit TRBD1. The CDR3 spans 15 residues. Germline V gene lookup returns CDR1 LNHDA and CDR2 SQIVND (reference sequence). Trimming at V came to 2 bases and at J to 5 bases, leaving 5 bases not matched to a gene. In nucleotides, the CDR3 is TGTGCCAGTAGTATACCGGGACAGGGTCAAGATACGCAGTATTTT. This translates into CASSIPGQGQDTQYF.

This clone was seen only once. V is TRBV6-5 and J is TRBJ2-2, with D unclear. Germline V gene lookup returns CDR1 MNHEY and CDR2 SVGAGI. V lost 0 bases and J 2 bases, leaving 10 bases between the germline ends. The CDR3 runs to 16 residues. This chain's CDR3 is CASSYSRQLNTGELFF. The CDR3 DNA follows: TGTGCCAGCAGTTACTCGAGGCAACTAAACACCGGGGAGCTGTTTTTT.